The present TCR beta chain was sequenced within a study of T cell changes during pregnancy in multiple sclerosis. The assay was immunoSEQ multiplex PCR, and TCRdb's table has in-frame clones only and misses some. The sample consists of 35,000 or so clones, approximately 90% of them appearing once. The CDR3 has 14 residues. Germline CDR1 is SGDLS and CDR2 is YYNGEE. Unmatched junction bases numbered 8, after V lost 4 bases and J lost 7 bases. This receptor was identified in a female donor in good health, enrolled as a control in a pregnancy study. The sample was CD4+ T cells from peripheral blood mononuclear cells, taken after pregnancy. V and J are TRBV9 and TRBJ1-2; 9 nucleotides match TRBD1. The CDR3 sequence: CASSRGQGKFGYTF. CDR3 nucleotide sequence: TGTGCCAGCAGCCGAGGACAGGGGAAGTTTGGCTACACCTTC. The full variable domain, in which reference TRBV9 and TRBJ1-2 provide the parts outside the CDR3, is DSGVTQTPKHLITATGQRVTLRCSPRSGDLSVYWYQQSLDQGLQFLIQYYNGEERAKGNILERFSAQQFPDLHSELNLSSLELGDSALYFCASSRGQGKFGYTFGSGTRLTVV.